Following are 6 T cell receptor beta chains from one sample sequenced in a study of CD8+ T cells in alopecia areata (dated by TCRdb to the late 2010s). Library prep was done by the immunoSEQ multiplex PCR assay. RNA was extracted from all samples and reverse transcribed into cDNA, which served as template for TCR sequencing. Imported from immuneACCESS, the table was reduced by TCRdb to in-frame sequences with V and J called. These copies leave out some clones; in studies compared against another copy, an unresolved V gene accounts for under half, and the cause of the remainder is not known. This sample lists fewer than 250,000 clones; roughly three fifths were detected once. The ten largest clonotypes hold 0.69% of the sample. In the paper's terms, the time point label means: around 28 days on oral tofacitinib. The treatment or condition label of this sample denotes: oral pan-JAK inhibitor, 5-10 mg twice daily.

The source material was CD4+ T cells sorted from blood, sampled at week 4, from a patient treated with tofacitinib. These receptors were collected from a human donor with alopecia areata.

This clone was detected a few times. V and J are TRBV30 and TRBJ1-1; D not certain. This CDR3 comprises 15 residues. Germline CDR1 GTSNPN, CDR2 SVGIG (reference sequence). V lost 3 bases to trimming and J lost 4 bases, with 18 bases between them. CDR3 DNA sequence: TGTGCCTGGAGACCTATTTCCCCGGGGAGCACTGAAGCTTTCTTT. Translating gives CAWRPISPGSTEAFF.

The chain links TRBV15 to TRBJ1-1; D remains unclear. Germline V CDR1 and CDR2: LNHNV, YYDKDF (reference sequence). The V and J ends lost 4 bases and 0 bases respectively, with 9 bases between them. CDR3 length: 14 amino acids. The CDR3 nucleotides read TGTGCCACCAGCAAGCCGAGCATGAACACTGAAGCTTTCTTT. Encoded protein: CATSKPSMNTEAFF.

This clone was seen a few times. The genes are TRBV29-1 and TRBJ2-1; D is unclear. Germline V gene data show CDR1 as SQVTM and CDR2 as ANQGSEA. The CDR3 loop spans 15 amino acids. The V end was cut by 0 bases, the J end by 9 bases, with 18 bases between. The CDR3, as DNA: TGCAGCGTTGAAGATCCGAAGGTGGGGATAAGTGAGCAGTTCTTC. Translating it yields CSVEDPKVGISEQFF.

In its sample, this clone was seen a few times. The J gene is TRBJ1-1, the V gene TRBV7-2; D possibly corresponds to TRBD1 (5 bases). The CDR3 has 9 amino acids. CDR1 and CDR2 from the germline V gene are SGHTA and FQGNSA. V gave up 11 bases and J gave up 4 bases, with 5 bases separating them. CDR3 in amino acids: CAGGTEAFF. The CDR3, as DNA: TGTGCCGGGGGCACTGAAGCTTTCTTT.

This sequence joins TRBV6-5 and TRBJ2-7, with a weak D call TRBD2 (5 bases). The CDR3 runs to 14 residues. Germline CDR1 reads MNHEY; CDR2 reads SVGAGI. The V and J ends lost 5 bases and 6 bases respectively, with 17 bases between them. The CDR3 loop reads CASSRTMRVSEQYF. In DNA, the CDR3 is TGTGCCAGCAGTCGCACAATGAGGGTTTCCGAGCAGTACTTC.

The sample holds a few counts of this clone. This chain links TRBV10-3 with TRBJ1-3, with D unclear. CDR3 length: 12 amino acids. V lost 8 bases and J 4 bases, leaving 9 bases between the germline ends. Germline-derived CDR1 and CDR2 are ENHRY and SYGVKD. The CDR3 loop is CAIGSGGNTIYF. For the CDR3, the DNA is TGTGCCATCGGGTCGGGAGGAAACACCATATATTTT.